These 20 T cell receptor beta chains share one sample of origin, sequenced in a study of CD8+ T cells in alopecia areata. Extracted RNA was reverse transcribed into cDNA, the sequencing template. TCRdb's copy holds only in-frame clones and misses some; the assay was immunoSEQ multiplex PCR. The sample has around 190,000 clones; more than 50% are singletons. This sample's treatment: oral pan-JAK inhibitor, 5-10 mg twice daily. The source material was CD4+ T cells sorted from blood, sampled at week 24, from a patient treated with tofacitinib. These receptors originate from a human donor with alopecia areata.

The chain is built from TRBV5-1 and TRBJ2-7, with a possible D match to TRBD2 (5 bases). Trimming stripped 4 bases from V and 0 bases from J, with 11 bases between. The CDR3 loop spans 14 amino acids. Germline CDR1 SGHRS, CDR2 YFSETQ. The CDR3 region is CASSPGLVSYEQYF. CDR3 in DNA: TGCGCCAGCAGCCCCGGACTGGTCTCCTACGAGCAGTACTTC.

The gene calls are TRBV11-3 and TRBJ1-1, with no clear D. CDR1 is SGHNT, CDR2 YENEEA, per germline. Trimming left V 3 bases short and J 6 bases short, with 8 bases between. The CDR3 has 12 amino acids. The chain's CDR3 is CASSLPGAEAFF. Written as DNA, the CDR3 is TGTGCCAGCAGCTTGCCGGGAGCTGAAGCTTTCTTT.

In regard to this clone: Germline is not matched at one junction end, which may reflect a read error. The chain couples TRBV10-3 to TRBJ1-1; possibly TRBD1 for D (5 bases). The CDR3 is made up of 15 amino acids. Germline CDR1 reads ENHRY; CDR2 reads SYGVKD. Here the CDR3 DNA reads TGTGCCATCAGTCCAGGGATCGGGGGGAACTCTGAAGCTTTCTTT. Its translation is CAISPGIGGNSEAFF.

The CDR3 protein is CASSERLAGAYNEQFF. The CDR3 coding sequence is TGTGCCAGCAGCGAAAGACTAGCGGGGGCTTACAATGAGCAGTTCTTC. The chain is built from TRBV7-2 and TRBJ2-1; 12 bases are a match to TRBD2. The CDR3 has 16 amino acids. The junction had 6 bases not matched to a gene; V was cut back by 5 bases and J by 4 bases. The V gene's germline CDR1 is SGHTA and CDR2 FQGNSA.

This chain connects TRBV30 to TRBJ1-2; maybe TRBD1 (5 bases). Germline-derived CDR1 and CDR2 are GTSNPN and SVGIG (reference sequence). V was pared by 4 bases and J by 4 bases, with 19 bases between. CDR3 size: 15 residues. CDR3 sequence: CAWTQSGYYGYGYTF. DNA of the CDR3: TGTGCCTGGACCCAGTCAGGGTATTATGGCTATGGCTACACCTTC.

J is TRBJ1-2 and V is TRBV7-9, with a weak D call TRBD1 (5 bases). Germline CDR1 reads SEHNR; CDR2 reads FQNEAQ (reference sequence). V gave up 2 bases and J gave up 5 bases, with 12 bases separating them. The CDR3 is made up of 14 amino acids. The CDR3 DNA sequence: TGTGCCAGCAGCTTATTCGAACAGGAGTATGGCTACACCTTC. This encodes CASSLFEQEYGYTF.

The genes are TRBV7-8 and TRBJ2-7; D is ambiguous. Germline CDR1 reads SGHVS; CDR2 reads FQNEAQ. V lost 7 bases to trimming and J lost 1 base, with 5 bases between them. The length of the CDR3 is 11 residues. In DNA form, the CDR3 reads TGTGCCAGCACCGCGTCCTACGAGCAGTACTTC. It translates to CASTASYEQYF.

The J gene is TRBJ1-5, the V gene TRBV4-1; 8 bases align to TRBD1. Germline V gene data show CDR1 as MGHRA and CDR2 as YSYEKL. The CDR3 spans 17 residues. With 4 bases clipped from V and 2 bases from J, the junction kept 10 bases outside the gene matches. The chain's CDR3 is CASSLPFQGACNQPQHF. In DNA, the CDR3 is TGCGCCAGCAGCCTACCCTTCCAGGGGGCCTGCAATCAGCCCCAGCATTTT.

The chain recombines TRBV21-1 with TRBJ1-2; the table assigns TRBD1, which was not confirmed against the DNA. TRBV21-1 is annotated as a pseudogene. The CDR3 runs 11 residues. CDR3 in amino acids: CASSKTDRSAF. The CDR3 nucleotides are TGTGCCAGCAGCAAAACAGACCGCTCGGCCTTC.

A single count supports this clone. CDR3 protein: CASSLGAATNSPLHF. The DNA of the CDR3 is TGTGCCAGCAGCTTAGGGGCAGCCACAAATTCACCCCTCCACTTT. This rearrangement joins TRBV13 to TRBJ1-6; no firm D call. This CDR3 is built from 15 residues. Trimming cost V 0 bases and J 7 bases, with 10 bases left between them. Germline V gene lookup returns CDR1 PRHDT and CDR2 FYEKMQ (reference sequence). Drawing the rest from reference TRBV13 and TRBJ1-6, the complete variable domain is AAGVIQSPRHLIKEKRETATLKCYPIPRHDTVYWYQQGPGQDPQFLISFYEKMQSDKGSIPDRFSAQQFSDYHSELNMSSLELGDSALYFCASSLGAATNSPLHFGNGTRLTVT.

This clone came up a few times. The chain is built from TRBV11-2 and TRBJ1-5; a possible D gene is TRBD1 (5 bases). Germline CDR1 SGHAT, CDR2 FQNNGV. The ends were cut back, 5 bases at V and 1 base at J, with 12 bases in the middle. The CDR3 has 15 amino acids. In DNA form, the CDR3 reads TGTGCCAGCAGCCCCGGGACCTTAAGCAATCAGCCCCAGCATTTT. This translates into CASSPGTLSNQPQHF.

This chain uses TRBV19 with TRBJ1-5, with 7 bases matching TRBD1. The CDR3 loop spans 15 amino acids. The V segment lost 7 bases and the J segment 1 base; nucleotides outside the gene matches: 7. The germline gives CDR1 LNHDA, CDR2 SQIVND (reference sequence). The CDR3 loop reads CASKTGTASNQPQHF. The CDR3 coding sequence is TGTGCCAGTAAAACCGGGACAGCAAGCAATCAGCCCCAGCATTTT. Together with reference TRBV19 and TRBJ1-5, the CDR3 gives the full variable domain: DGGITQSPKYLFRKEGQNVTLSCEQNLNHDAMYWYRQDPGQGLRLIYYSQIVNDFQKGDIAEGYSVSREKKESFPLTVTSAQKNPTAFYLCASKTGTASNQPQHFGDGTRLSIL.

The V call is TRBV11-1, the J call TRBJ1-5; D gene uncertain. CDR3 length: 11 amino acids. Germline-derived CDR1 and CDR2 are SGHAT and FQDESV (reference sequence). V was trimmed by 9 bases and J by 7 bases, leaving 10 bases between them. CDR3 bases: TGTGCCAGGGCGGGAGGACAGCCCCAGCATTTT. Protein sequence: CARAGGQPQHF.

The rearrangement links TRBV27 to TRBJ1-1; a weak D match, TRBD1 (6 bases). The CDR3 has 16 residues. Looked up from germline, CDR1 is MNHEY and CDR2 is SMNVEV (reference sequence). The V end was cut by 5 bases, the J end by 11 bases, with 27 bases between. The CDR3 reads CASSPRTAFSFPYAFF. CDR3 sequence (DNA): TGTGCCAGCAGTCCCCGGACAGCCTTCTCGTTCCCATACGCTTTCTTT.

The genes are TRBV11-2 and TRBJ2-1, with D perhaps assigned TRBD1 or TRBD2 (5 bases each). CDR1 is SGHAT, CDR2 FQNNGV, per germline. V was shortened by 5 bases and J by 5 bases, with 16 bases between the two germline ends. The CDR3 covers 15 residues. Here the CDR3 DNA reads TGTGCCAGCAGCCACCCGGCTAGCAGGGACAATGAGCAGTTCTTC. Encoded protein: CASSHPASRDNEQFF.

The chain employs TRBV5-6 and TRBJ2-3, with 10 bases that match TRBD2. The CDR3 is 16 residues long. CDR1 is SGHDT, CDR2 YYEEEE, per germline. Germline trimming cut 0 bases from V and 2 bases from J; bases unmatched to any gene: 3. The CDR3 protein is CASSLVGLADTDTQYF. The CDR3 DNA reads as TGTGCCAGCAGCTTGGTTGGACTAGCGGACACAGATACGCAGTATTTT.

The chain links TRBV7-3 to TRBJ2-6; possibly TRBD1 for D (6 bases). Germline V gene data show CDR1 as SGHTA and CDR2 as FQGTGA. The ends were cut back, 3 bases at V and 0 bases at J, with 12 bases in the middle. CDR3 length equals 17 residues. CDR3 loop: CASSFSGANSGANVLTF. In DNA, the CDR3 is TGTGCCAGCAGCTTTTCAGGGGCGAACTCTGGGGCCAACGTCCTGACTTTC.

CDR3 nucleotide sequence: TGCAGCGTCGGGATTGGGACAGGGAGTGCGAACACTGAAGCTTTCTTT. The encoded protein is CSVGIGTGSANTEAFF. This chain links TRBV29-1 with TRBJ1-1, with 9 nucleotides matching TRBD1. Trimming at V came to 6 bases and at J to 1 base, leaving 12 bases not matched to a gene. There are 16 residues in the CDR3. Germline values: CDR1 SQVTM, CDR2 ANQGSEA. The complete variable domain, with remaining parts taken from reference TRBV29-1 and TRBJ1-1, reads SAVISQKPSRDICQRGTSLTIQCQVDSQVTMMFWYRQQPGQSLTLIATANQGSEATYESGFVIDKFPISRPNLTFSTLTVSNMSPEDSSIYLCSVGIGTGSANTEAFFGQGTRLTVV.

This chain joins TRBV5-6 and TRBJ1-2; D may be TRBD1 (5 bases). V lost 4 bases and J lost 8, with 18 bases in between. Germline CDR1 reads SGHDT; CDR2 reads YYEEEE. The CDR3 runs to 14 residues. The CDR3 spells CASSRGTGVSGYTF. The CDR3 nucleotides read TGTGCCAGCAGCCGAGGGACGGGGGTCTCGGGCTACACCTTC. Full variable domain (rest looked up from reference TRBV5-6 and TRBJ1-2): DAGVTQSPTHLIKTRGQQVTLRCSPKSGHDTVSWYQQALGQGPQFIFQYYEEEERQRGNFPDRFSGHQFPNYSSELNVNALLLGDSALYLCASSRGTGVSGYTFGSGTRLTVV.

The chain links TRBV30 to TRBJ2-2; 9 bases are a match to TRBD1. Germline loops: CDR1 GTSNPN, CDR2 SVGIG (reference sequence). The CDR3 extends over 13 amino acids. The J segment lost 6 bases and the V segment lost 3 bases, leaving 2 bases of the junction unmatched. The CDR3 region has the DNA TGTGCCTGGAGCAGGACAGGGGCCGGGGAGCTGTTTTTT. Protein product: CAWSRTGAGELFF.